In its sample, the clone carrying this T cell receptor beta chain was seen a few times. As yet, its antigen is unknown. Every isolated RNA sample was fully reverse transcribed, so sequencing captured expressed TCRB transcripts. TCRdb keeps only in-frame clones here, not all; method: immunoSEQ multiplex PCR. This table holds around 250,000 clones, roughly an eighth found once. This CDR3 is built from 15 residues. Trimming took off 2 bases at V and 3 bases at J, with 10 bases between the two ends. In germline, CDR1 is SGHTA, CDR2 FQGNSA. This sample is part of a study of beta chain features in type 1 diabetes. General study points: TCRB repertoires of naive, central memory and Treg cells appeared more similar among patients than among healthy donors. Among patients with Type 1 diabetes, TCRB CDR3s were moderately but significantly shorter in every one of the four CD4+ subsets. For TCRB rearrangement, an influence of HLA type remained unresolved here.

This chain connects TRBV7-2 to TRBJ1-4; tentatively, D is TRBD1 (5 bases). This TCR was recovered from a young man with type 1 diabetes. What was sequenced was naive CD4+ T cells from blood. CDR3 nucleotide sequence: TGTGCCAGCAGCTTACAGCAGGGCCCTAATGAAAAACTGTTTTTT. Translated: CASSLQQGPNEKLFF.